The clone carrying this T cell receptor beta chain was counted only a few times. Antigen specificity is unknown. CDR1 SGHDT and CDR2 YYEEEE come from the germline V gene. V was clipped by 4 bases and J by 7 bases; unmatched bases: 7. This CDR3 has 16 amino acids. Use of 60 Vbeta and 13 Jbeta primers characterized the PCR. The data were produced by immunoSEQ multiplex PCR, yet TCRdb's version contains in-frame clones alone and is incomplete. The sample lists around 150,000 clones; 68% were seen once. This specimen belongs to a study of cytomegalovirus exposure and HLA in healthy donors. Study conclusions and caveats: The Asian-associated ancestry cluster reportedly had fewer N-insertions than the roughly 670-donor mean in a later analysis. Presence/absence analyses assumed roughly uniform sequencing depth across donors, which may not hold. Later analysis identified a missense DCLRE1C variant that was linked to TCR beta V- and J-gene trimming. The study recorded 164 TCR beta chains that were cytomegalovirus-associated.

Sequenced sample: PBMCs. This TCR was sampled from a woman in her forties in good health and CMV-seropositive. The V and J genes are TRBV5-6 and TRBJ2-1; TRBD2 matches 14 bases. CDR3 coding DNA: TGTGCCAGCAGCCAGGGACTAGCGGGAGTGGGGAATGAGCAGTTCTTC. Its protein product is CASSQGLAGVGNEQFF.